This T cell receptor (beta chain) stems from a study of T cells in tumors after PD-1 blockade. Study details: Some patients also took daily vismodegib 150 mg during anti-PD-1 treatment.

Profiled with immunoSEQ multiplex PCR; TCRdb holds only in-frame clones, not every one. The sample holds about 8,500 clones, 50% to 70% seen once. Site-matched primary tumor biopsies were taken before and after PD-1 blockade. Input was roughly 600 ng to 6,004 ng of genomic DNA from tumor or blood. Germline CDR1 and CDR2: MNHEY and SVGAGI. The CDR3 has 15 residues. Trimming cost V 2 bases and J 2 bases, with 13 bases left between them. The starting material was tumor tissue, obtained after anti-PD-1 treatment. The receptor's source is a human donor with basal cell carcinoma. V and J are TRBV6-5 and TRBJ2-7, with TRBD1 as a possible D gene (5 bases). The CDR3: CASSYDSAPPYEQYF. CDR3 nucleotides: TGTGCCAGCAGTTACGACAGTGCGCCGCCCTACGAGCAGTACTTC.